This T cell receptor beta chain came from a study of type 1 regulatory T cells. Study in general: An in vitro protocol generated T-allo10, a Tr1-enriched, alloantigen-specific CD4 T cell product. Notes on the study in general: Compared with non-type 1 regulatory T cells, type 1 regulatory T cells showed a more restricted TCR repertoire.

On this clonotype: The antigen remains unidentified.

MiXCR was run by TCRdb on the reads, yielding one entry per CDR3 protein. The sample includes about 59,000 distinct CDR3 sequences, 62% of them seen just once. The CDR3 has 16 amino acids. With 4 bases removed from V and 0 bases from J, the gap between germline ends came to 15 bases. CDR1 and CDR2 (germline): MNHNS, SASEGT. Material: cultured non-Tr1 T cells, either the whole culture or a sorted T cell fraction (not recorded which). This clonotype was sampled from a human donor in good health. This sequence joins TRBV6-1 and TRBJ1-2; D not certain. The CDR3 region has the DNA TGTGCCAGCAGTGCTCAAACCCCGGGTCCTAACTATGGCTACACCTTC. The encoded protein is CASSAQTPGPNYGYTF.